This T cell receptor beta chain emerged from a study of PD-L1 blockade in urothelial cancer. Turning to this clone: Its antigen is unidentified.

The study's findings and limits: Durable-benefit cases showed more tumor-associated blood clone expansion at 3 weeks.

Here immunoSEQ multiplex PCR was the method, and the copy in TCRdb shows in-frame clones only, minus some. Here the sample spans 15,000 to 20,000 clones, approximately 83% being singletons. Time point in this sample: peripheral blood 6 weeks after treatment start. The CDR3 is made up of 15 amino acids. The V and J ends lost 7 bases and 3 bases respectively, with 18 bases between them. Germline loops: CDR1 MDHEN, CDR2 SYDVKM. This clonotype was obtained from a man aged 50-59 years with urothelial cancer. This rearrangement joins TRBV28 to TRBJ1-1; a possible D gene is TRBD1 (6 bases). The sequencing here drew on PBMCs, taken around atezolizumab (anti-PD-L1) treatment. DNA of the CDR3: TGTGCCAGCACCTCCTCAGGGGCCAGGCACACTGAAGCTTTCTTT. Translating gives CASTSSGARHTEAFF. The variable domain in full, with the rest retrieved from reference TRBV28 and TRBJ1-1, is DVKVTQSSRYLVKRTGEKVFLECVQDMDHENMFWYRQDPGLGLRLIYFSYDVKMKEKGDIPEGYSVSREKKERFSLILESASTNQTSMYLCASTSSGARHTEAFFGQGTRLTVV.